This TCR beta chain is from a study of response to subunit inactivated influenza vaccine. Study-wide findings and caveats: Only a handful of new T cells, the authors suggested, are recruited with each seasonal influenza vaccination.

This clonotype has only a few counts. The antigen is not known. TCRdb re-derived calls from the RT-PCR reads in MiXCR, one entry per CDR3 protein. The sample consists of 650,000 to 800,000 distinct CDR3 sequences, around 14% of them appearing once. Trimming took 1 base from V and 12 from J; bases not matched to a gene: 15. The germline V gene has CDR1 SGHAT and CDR2 FQNNGV. The CDR3 loop spans 19 amino acids. The V gene is TRBV11-2, the J gene TRBJ2-1, with TRBD2 identical over 16 bases. This TCR was sampled from a man in his forties or fifties who received an inactivated influenza vaccine. The sample consisted of PBMCs from blood, taken 14 to 15 days before vaccination. The CDR3 DNA follows: TGTGCCAGCAGCTTAGGTGGGACTAGCGGGGGGGCTGTCCAATGGGTGCAGTTCTTC. Its translation: CASSLGGTSGGAVQWVQFF.